A single sample is the source of the 27 T cell receptor beta chains below, sequenced in a study of T cells after yellow fever vaccination. TCRdb recomputed calls from the 5' RACE reads with MiXCR, one row per CDR3 protein. The data hold roughly 240,000 distinct CDR3 sequences, with approximately 6.8% observed a single time. The source material was CD4+ T cells sorted from PBMCs, sampled on the day of the yellow fever booster vaccination. Every receptor here comes from a man under 40 who received the YFV17D yellow fever vaccine.

This clonotype showed up many times. The J gene is TRBJ2-5, the V gene TRBV12-3 or TRBV12-4; maybe TRBD2 (5 bases). CDR3 length equals 14 residues. With 2 bases removed from V and 3 bases from J, the gap between germline ends came to 10 bases. In DNA, the CDR3 is TGTGCCAGCAGTTTACATGGAGGAAAAGAGACCCAGTACTTC. Amino acid sequence: CASSLHGGKETQYF.

This clonotype came up many times. The chain is built from TRBV19 and TRBJ2-7; D not certain. This CDR3 contains 16 residues. Trimming shortened V by 5 bases and J by 4 bases, and 21 bases separated the two germline ends. Per germline, CDR1 LNHDA and CDR2 SQIVND (reference sequence). The CDR3, as DNA: TGTGCCAGTAGTCCTTCAGCCCGCGGCCCTCATTACGAGCAGTACTTC. It specifies CASSPSARGPHYEQYF. Full variable domain (outside the CDR3, taken from reference TRBV19 and TRBJ2-7): DGGITQSPKYLFRKEGQNVTLSCEQNLNHDAMYWYRQDPGQGLRLIYYSQIVNDFQKGDIAEGYSVSREKKESFPLTVTSAQKNPTAFYLCASSPSARGPHYEQYFGPGTRLTVT.

V is TRBV5-5 and J is TRBJ2-2; 7 bases are shared with TRBD2. Germline assignment: CDR1 SGHKS and CDR2 YYEKEE (reference sequence). The CDR3 totals 17 residues. Trimming removed 0 bases from V and 1 base from J; junction bases left unmatched: 6. As DNA, the CDR3 is TGTGCCAGCAGCTTGGTAATCCTAGCGGTGAACACCGGGGAGCTGTTTTTT. This encodes CASSLVILAVNTGELFF. Using reference TRBV5-5 and TRBJ2-2 for the parts outside the CDR3, the full variable domain is DAGVTQSPTHLIKTRGQQVTLRCSPISGHKSVSWYQQVLGQGPQFIFQYYEKEERGRGNFPDRFSARQFPNYSSELNVNALLLGDSALYLCASSLVILAVNTGELFFGEGSRLTVL.

The gene calls are TRBV6-1 and TRBJ1-1, with TRBD1 identical over 7 bases. V lost 5 bases, J lost 7 bases, and 10 bases stayed unmatched. CDR3 length equals 14 residues. CDR1 MNHNS and CDR2 SASEGT come from the germline V gene. CDR3 bases: TGTGCCAGCAGTAAGGGACAGCCCGCGGTTGAAGCTTTCTTT. It yields the protein CASSKGQPAVEAFF.

This clonotype was detected ten times or more. V usage is TRBV20-1 and J usage is TRBJ2-3; the D is unclear. This CDR3 has 11 amino acids. CDR1 and CDR2 from the germline V gene are DFQATT and SNEGSKA (reference sequence). CDR3 in amino acids: CRAASTDTQYF. DNA for the CDR3: TGCAGGGCTGCCAGCACAGATACGCAGTATTTT.

The rearrangement uses TRBV21-1 and TRBJ2-7; the tabulated D call, TRBD2, remains unverified against the DNA. TRBV21-1 is reported as a pseudogene. The CDR3 is made up of 15 amino acids. CDR3 DNA: TGTGCCAGCAGCAAAAACCAGGACTCCTCCTACGAGCAGTACTTC. It encodes CASSKNQDSSYEQYF.

The table lists this clonotype with a few counts. The V gene is TRBV20-1, the J gene TRBJ2-1; D may be TRBD1 (5 bases). The CDR3 length is 14 residues. Trimming pared 6 bases from V and 3 bases from J, leaving 15 bases between. The germline V gene encodes CDR1 DFQATT and CDR2 SNEGSKA (reference sequence). CDR3 bases: TGCAGTGCAGTACAAGGGGTCTTCTACAATGAGCAGTTCTTC. It specifies CSAVQGVFYNEQFF.

This clonotype was seen repeatedly, ten times or more. The chain uses TRBV6-1 and TRBJ2-7, with 8 bases that match TRBD1. CDR1 and CDR2 (germline): MNHNS, SASEGT. Trimming removed 6 bases from V and 6 bases from J; junction bases left unmatched: 7. The CDR3 totals 13 residues. The CDR3 spells CASSGQGAGEQYF. DNA for the CDR3: TGTGCCAGCAGCGGACAGGGTGCTGGCGAGCAGTACTTC.

In this sample, this clonotype turned up many times. Germline is not matched at one junction end, which may reflect a read error. The gene calls are TRBV6-5 and TRBJ2-1; TRBD2 might be the D (6 bases). CDR3 length: 15 amino acids. Germline lookup yields CDR1 MNHEY and CDR2 SVGAGI. The CDR3 loop reads CASSYWGDSYNEQFF. As DNA, the CDR3 is TGTGCCAGCAGCTACTGGGGGGACTCCTACAATGAGCAGTTCTTC.

In its sample, this clonotype was seen a few times. The chain joins TRBV29-1 to TRBJ2-4; D might be TRBD2 (6 bases). V lost 5 bases, J lost 1 base, and 15 bases lay in between. The CDR3 is 15 residues long. Germline loops: CDR1 SQVTM, CDR2 ANQGSEA. The CDR3 loop reads CSVLRGTGAKNIQYF. The CDR3 nucleotides are TGCAGCGTTCTCCGGGGGACGGGCGCCAAAAACATTCAGTACTTC.

The CDR3 DNA reads as TGTGCCACTTCTTTGGGGGGGCGCTTCCGTGGCTACACCTTC. Encoded protein: CATSLGGRFRGYTF. J is TRBJ1-2 and V is TRBV3-1, with D tentatively TRBD1 (6 bases). CDR1 is LGHDT and CDR2 is YNNKEL in the germline V gene (reference sequence). The length of the CDR3 is 14 residues. Trimming stripped 10 bases from V and 7 bases from J, with 22 bases between.

The chain is built from TRBV14 and TRBJ2-5, with D tentatively TRBD1 or TRBD2 (6 bases each). Trimming cost V 1 base and J 1 base, with 16 bases left between them. There are 17 residues in the CDR3. Germline CDR1 reads SGHDN; CDR2 reads FVKESK. CDR3 sequence: CASSQALSGARQETQYF. The CDR3 DNA reads TGTGCCAGCAGCCAAGCTCTTTCGGGGGCCCGCCAAGAGACCCAGTACTTC.

This clonotype has more than one count but fewer than ten. The rearrangement links TRBV18 to TRBJ2-3; the D gene is possibly TRBD1 (6 bases). The V gene's germline CDR1 is KGHSH and CDR2 LQKENI. V was pared by 4 bases and J by 1 base, with 15 bases between. The length of the CDR3 is 16 residues. CDR3 bases: TGTGCCAGCTCACTGAATTCAGGGGCCCGCACAGATACGCAGTATTTT. Translated, it gives CASSLNSGARTDTQYF.

This clonotype came up many times. The chain is built from TRBV7-2 and TRBJ2-7; D perhaps matches TRBD2 (6 bases). The CDR3 consists of 14 residues. The germline CDR1 and CDR2 sequences are SGHTA and FQGNSA. V was cut by 5 bases and J by 2 bases, with 13 bases left in between. The CDR3 DNA is TGTGCCAGCAGCCCCGGAGGGCCGCCCTACGAGCAGTACTTC. It codes for CASSPGGPPYEQYF.

This clonotype was observed many times. The V call is TRBV25-1, the J call TRBJ2-5, with 8 bases aligning to TRBD2. In germline, CDR1 is MGHDK, CDR2 SYGVNS. This CDR3 region has 12 residues. Trimming cost V 5 bases and J 4 bases; bases outside gene matches: 0. The CDR3 DNA reads as TGTGCCAGCAGTCGGGGGGGAGAGACCCAGTACTTC. Its protein is CASSRGGETQYF.

This clonotype was seen many times. The rearrangement uses TRBV12-3 or TRBV12-4 and TRBJ2-1; 7 bases match TRBD1. The V and J ends lost 0 bases and 8 bases, in that order; junction bases with no gene match: 1. The CDR3 loop spans 13 amino acids. The CDR3 here is CASSLAGGHEQFF. The CDR3 DNA follows: TGTGCCAGCAGTTTAGCAGGGGGCCATGAGCAGTTCTTC.

This clonotype was seen a few times. This rearrangement joins TRBV7-2 to TRBJ2-1, with TRBD2 matching 9 bases. Germline values: CDR1 SGHTA, CDR2 FQGNSA. After removal of 2 bases from V and 0 bases from J, the junction contained 5 bases not matched to a gene. This CDR3 contains 17 residues. CDR3 in DNA: TGTGCCAGCAGCTTAATAGCGGGGGCGAGCTCCTACAATGAGCAGTTCTTC. Residues: CASSLIAGASSYNEQFF.

This clonotype was picked up many times. The chain is built from TRBV20-1 and TRBJ2-1; 8 bases agree with TRBD2. CDR1 is DFQATT, CDR2 SNEGSKA, per germline (reference sequence). The V gene end was trimmed by 3 bases and the J gene end by 2 bases; junction bases not matched to a gene: 0. This CDR3 has 13 amino acids. The CDR3 nucleotides are TGCAGTGCTAGCGGGAGGGCCTACAATGAGCAGTTCTTC. It is translated as CSASGRAYNEQFF.

CDR3 in amino acids: CASSLQGTGGGSYEQYF. CDR3 nucleotide sequence: TGTGCCAGCAGCCTACAGGGGACCGGGGGGGGCTCCTACGAGCAGTACTTC. The V call is TRBV6-1, the J call TRBJ2-7, with D tentatively TRBD2 (8 bases). Germline CDR1 reads MNHNS; CDR2 reads SASEGT. This CDR3 has 17 amino acids. The germline V and J ends were trimmed by 6 bases and 0 bases, with 21 bases remaining between them.

This clonotype appeared many times. The chain couples TRBV9 to TRBJ2-5, with D unclear. The V gene's germline CDR1 is SGDLS and CDR2 YYNGEE. Between the trimmed V and J ends, which lost 4 bases and 5 bases, there was a span of 12 bases. The CDR3 runs 13 residues. CDR3 loop: CASSPSRWETQYF. Written as DNA, the CDR3 is TGTGCCAGCAGCCCCAGCCGATGGGAGACCCAGTACTTC. The full variable domain, rest sourced from reference TRBV9 and TRBJ2-5, is DSGVTQTPKHLITATGQRVTLRCSPRSGDLSVYWYQQSLDQGLQFLIQYYNGEERAKGNILERFSAQQFPDLHSELNLSSLELGDSALYFCASSPSRWETQYFGPGTRLLVL.

This clonotype came up a few times. V is TRBV21-1 and J is TRBJ2-6. TRBV21-1 is reported as a pseudogene. The CDR3 is 16 amino acids. The CDR3 coding sequence is TGTGCCAGCAGCAAACCCCGACACTCTGGGGCCAACGTCCTGACTTTC. It encodes CASSKPRHSGANVLTF.

This clonotype was counted only a few times. V and J are TRBV7-9 and TRBJ1-2; D not certain. Germline lookup yields CDR1 SEHNR and CDR2 FQNEAQ (reference sequence). V shed 1 base and J shed 8 bases, with 14 bases lying between them. The CDR3 loop spans 14 amino acids. The CDR3 DNA reads TGTGCCAGCAGCTTAGGGCCGGGATTTGAGGGCTACACCTTC. This encodes CASSLGPGFEGYTF.

This clonotype was counted many times. The chain is built from TRBV4-3 and TRBJ2-1, with unresolved D. The CDR3 consists of 13 residues. Germline V gene lookup returns CDR1 LGHNA and CDR2 YSLEER. Trimming removed 4 bases from V and 4 bases from J, with 8 bases in between. CDR3 nucleotides: TGCGCCAGCAGCCTGGAGAGGTACAATGAGCAGTTCTTC. Translating gives CASSLERYNEQFF.

This sequence joins TRBV5-1 and TRBJ1-1, with 12 positions matching TRBD1. Germline values: CDR1 SGHRS, CDR2 YFSETQ. There are 16 residues in the CDR3. Losses at the gene ends were 7 bases for V and 5 bases for J; bases not matched to a gene: 12. CDR3 residues: CASVLGTGGPGTEAFF. CDR3 nucleotide sequence: TGCGCCAGCGTTCTGGGGACAGGGGGCCCCGGGACTGAAGCTTTCTTT.

In its sample, this clonotype was seen a few times. The chain combines TRBV29-1 with TRBJ1-4; 9 bases agree with TRBD1. Unmatched junction bases numbered 3, after V lost 7 bases and J lost 6 bases. Germline lookup yields CDR1 SQVTM and CDR2 ANQGSEA. The length of the CDR3 is 12 residues. The CDR3 bases are TGCAGCGCGGGACAGGGATATGAAAAACTGTTTTTT. Translation gives CSAGQGYEKLFF.

This clonotype was seen repeatedly, ten times or more. J is TRBJ2-7 and V is TRBV20-1; D perhaps matches TRBD1 (6 bases). CDR1 DFQATT and CDR2 SNEGSKA come from the germline V gene (reference sequence). Trimming removed 0 bases from V and 4 bases from J, with 13 bases in between. This CDR3 contains 14 residues. The CDR3, as DNA: TGCAGTGCTAGAGACGGCAGGGGACAATACGAGCAGTACTTC. Protein sequence: CSARDGRGQYEQYF.

This clonotype was picked up many times. The chain couples TRBV20-1 to TRBJ2-3, with D possibly TRBD2 on 5 matching bases. Germline V gives CDR1 DFQATT, CDR2 SNEGSKA (reference sequence). V lost 3 bases to trimming and J lost 3 bases, with 16 bases between them. The CDR3 covers 15 residues. DNA for the CDR3: TGCAGTGCTAGTGGCGCAAGTCGAGGGACAGATACGCAGTATTTT. Translating gives CSASGASRGTDTQYF.